This TCR beta chain was identified in a study of neurological immune-mediated disorders (dated by TCRdb to about 2019). About the full investigation: Among the 34 multiple sclerosis patients, relapsing-remitting MS was present in some 30 and secondary progressive MS was present in 3. The cohort included about 70 subjects: about 15 with HAM/TSP, approximately 34 with multiple sclerosis, and 20 or so healthy controls. The 90 to 120 TCR-beta libraries covered PBMC samples along with longitudinal samples, technical triplicates, and paired sorted CD4+ and CD8+ T-cell subsets. Using UMI-based sequencing, the study compared peripheral blood TCR-beta repertoires from patients with HTLV-I-associated myelopathy (HAM/TSP), patients with multiple sclerosis, and healthy controls.

cDNA synthesis used template-switch 5'RACE with a primer carrying a 10-nucleotide random unique molecular identifier tagging each TCR transcript. Over 160 million TCR-beta sequences, covering 15-18 subjects, were produced in each sequencing run. The RNeasy kit was used for extraction of total RNA. TCR-beta VDJ regions were amplified with primers for the TCR constant region and the 5'RACE anchor, using the KAPA Real-time Library Amplification kit. A first PCR added sample indexes and Illumina adaptors, and a second PCR then raised library yield. After purification with Ampure beads, the TCR product of roughly 650 bp was size-selected on a 2% E-gel SizeSelection system. Before pooling, libraries had their quality checked on a Bioanalyzer, their concentration measured with Qubit, and their quantity determined with the Kapa Library Quantification kit. Libraries were sequenced paired-end 2 x 150 bp on an Illumina HiSeq 2500. To increase sequence diversity, about 25-31% phiX was spiked into each library pool. In the authors' own workflow: The UMI-based MiGEC pipeline processed quality-filtered reads and removed over 75% of raw TCR sequences during error correction. VDJ genes were aligned to IMGT germline references, and each clonotype was defined by a unique CDR3 amino acid sequence together with V-J genes. VDJtools evaluated clonal expansion, Shannon diversity and CDR3 relatedness (CalcPairwiseDistances, ClusterSamples); CLCbio workbench built phylogenetic trees. Clones with at least 8 unique UMIs were defined as expanded, with this threshold being based on coefficient-of-variation modelling across technical triplicates. Starting from the raw public reads, TCRdb applied fastp trimming at Q25, assembled clones with MiXCR and retained in-frame beta chains. Duplicate CDR3 protein sequences are folded into a single record with the most common DNA and genes. The V and J calls were determined by TCRdb, not by the authors. The sample has about 66,000 distinct CDR3 sequences on record, around 4.2% of them singletons. Together, the top ten hold approximately 1.2% of the sample.

Broad study findings and their caveats: In a phylogenetic analysis, the repertoires of 18 out of 34 MS patients fell into a single cluster of related CDR3 sequences, pointing to a possible signature at the repertoire level. No identical CDR3 amino acid sequences were shared among expanded clones across subjects, suggesting private TCR-beta repertoires in all groups. TCR clonal expansion was highest in HAM/TSP patients and lowest in MS patients, with MS patients falling below even healthy controls. The MS cluster showed no association with clinical or MRI features, and the authors stated that larger cohorts are needed.

Libraries from unsorted PBMCs were made from 2 million PBMCs kept in RNAlater at -80 degrees C until RNA extraction. The multiple sclerosis patients were enrolled in a US clinical protocol that evaluated disease progression with magnetic resonance imaging. Peripheral blood underwent Ficoll-Hypaque density gradient centrifugation to isolate PBMCs, which were then cryopreserved in liquid nitrogen. V is cut by 6 bases and J by 10 bases, and the space between the germline ends is 20 bases. The CDR3 spans 14 residues, from the cysteine through the phenylalanine. The kept DNA is CDR3 alone, 42 bases in frame from the first base. For CDR1 and CDR2, the germline V gene (reference sequence) lists MNHNY and SVGAGI. This clonotype was recorded many times. Its antigen specificity is not known. No much larger clone exists at a distance of one base, and base qualities are not known.

The receptor chain draws on TRBV6-6 and TRBJ2-3; too little of a D gene remains to name it. The material sequenced was PBMCs. This clonotype was obtained from a man aged 25 to 40 with multiple sclerosis. The sequence in DNA is TGTGCCAGCAGAGGGTTAAAGGGCTTGGAAGCGCAGTATTTT. Its protein is CASRGLKGLEAQYF.